A single sample is the source of the 22 T cell receptor beta chains below, sequenced in a study of blood T cell repertoires in COVID-19. Assay used: immunoSEQ multiplex PCR; TCRdb lists only in-frame clones, some missing. This sample has around 400,000 clones, with around nine tenths found just once. The sequenced material came from PBMCs or T cells enriched from blood (not recorded which). The receptors derive from a woman in her late teens or twenties who had been exposed to COVID-19.

V and J are TRBV3-1 (or the pseudogene TRBV3-2) and TRBJ1-6, with D hard to call. V gave up 1 base and J gave up 8 bases, with 12 bases separating them. CDR1 is LGHDT and CDR2 is YNNKEL in the germline V gene (reference sequence). The CDR3 loop spans 15 amino acids. CDR3 in DNA: TGTGCCAGCAGCCAAGGAGGTCCGGGAGATTCACCCCTCCACTTT. Encoded protein: CASSQGGPGDSPLHF.

The J gene is TRBJ1-2, the V gene TRBV14, with a weak D call TRBD1 (6 bases). The V gene's germline CDR1 is SGHDN and CDR2 FVKESK. With 2 bases removed from V and 8 bases from J, the gap between germline ends came to 18 bases. The CDR3 consists of 15 residues. Here the CDR3 reads CASSQRDTKYSGYTF. The CDR3 DNA is TGTGCCAGCAGCCAAAGGGACACCAAGTATAGCGGCTACACCTTC. Full variable domain (remainder filled in from reference TRBV14 and TRBJ1-2): EAGVTQFPSHSVIEKGQTVTLRCDPISGHDNLYWYRRVMGKEIKFLLHFVKESKQDESGMPNNRFLAERTGGTYSTLKVQPAELEDSGVYFCASSQRDTKYSGYTFGSGTRLTVV.

The V and J genes are TRBV11-2 and TRBJ2-7; TRBD2 is a possible D gene (6 bases). The germline V gene encodes CDR1 SGHAT and CDR2 FQNNGV. V was clipped by 5 bases and J by 12 bases, with 20 bases between them. CDR3 length: 13 amino acids. Here the CDR3 reads CASSRPVEREVYF. For the CDR3, the DNA is TGTGCCAGCAGCAGGCCCGTTGAGAGGGAGGTGTACTTC.

The gene calls are TRBV29-1 and TRBJ1-4; D is unresolved. The germline V and J ends were trimmed by 6 bases and 0 bases, with 14 bases remaining between them. CDR3 size: 15 residues. The germline gives CDR1 SQVTM, CDR2 ANQGSEA. CDR3 DNA sequence: TGCAGCGTCAATCCGCAGGAGGCAACTAATGAAAAACTGTTTTTT. Translation: CSVNPQEATNEKLFF.

This sequence joins TRBV7-8 and TRBJ2-7, with a possible D match to TRBD2 (6 bases). V was trimmed by 4 bases and J by 3 bases, leaving 13 bases between them. The length of the CDR3 is 14 residues. Germline CDR1 is SGHVS and CDR2 is FQNEAQ. Written as DNA, the CDR3 is TGTGCCAGCAGCTGGGGACGGGACTTCTACGAGCAGTACTTC. As protein: CASSWGRDFYEQYF.

V is TRBV24-1 and J is TRBJ2-7; D not certain. V dropped 9 bases and J dropped 7 bases, with 15 bases sitting between them. Per germline, CDR1 KGHDR and CDR2 SFDVKD. The CDR3 runs 12 residues. CDR3 region: CATSRGGGEQYF. The CDR3 nucleotides are TGTGCCACCTCCCGAGGCGGTGGGGAGCAGTACTTC.

The CDR3 sequence: CAWDSGVETQYF. Written as DNA, the CDR3 is TGTGCCTGGGACTCCGGGGTAGAGACCCAGTACTTC. V gene TRBV30 combines with J gene TRBJ2-5; perhaps TRBD2 as D (5 bases). V was pared by 5 bases and J by 4 bases, with 11 bases between. Per germline, CDR1 GTSNPN and CDR2 SVGIG (reference sequence). The CDR3 runs to 12 residues.

This sequence joins TRBV4-1 and TRBJ2-7; 8 nucleotides align to TRBD1. The junction had 13 bases not matched to a gene; V was cut back by 2 bases and J by 4 bases. Germline lookup yields CDR1 MGHRA and CDR2 YSYEKL. CDR3 size: 17 residues. The CDR3, as DNA: TGCGCCAGCAGCCAATCCCTTTTATTACAGGGGGAGTACGAGCAGTACTTC. Translation gives CASSQSLLLQGEYEQYF.

A single count supports this clone. This chain connects TRBV7-9 to TRBJ2-7, with D perhaps TRBD2 (5 bases). The CDR3 runs 11 residues. Germline-derived CDR1 and CDR2 are SEHNR and FQNEAQ (reference sequence). The V end was cut by 5 bases, the J end by 6 bases, with 8 bases between. The CDR3 sequence: CASSEGSEQYF. Written as DNA, the CDR3 is TGTGCCAGCAGCGAAGGGAGCGAGCAGTACTTC. Looking up the rest from reference TRBV7-9 and TRBJ2-7 gives the full variable domain: DTGVSQNPRHKITKRGQNVTFRCDPISEHNRLYWYRQTLGQGPEFLTYFQNEAQLEKSRLLSDRFSAERPKGSFSTLEIQRTEQGDSAMYLCASSEGSEQYFGPGTRLTVT.

The rearrangement links TRBV29-1 to TRBJ2-3; the match to TRBD1 covers 7 bases. Germline V gene lookup returns CDR1 SQVTM and CDR2 ANQGSEA. This CDR3 is 12 amino acids long. V lost 6 bases and J lost 3; bases outside the gene matches: 3. CDR3 loop: CSVGTVTDTQYF. Here the CDR3 DNA reads TGCAGCGTGGGGACAGTAACAGATACGCAGTATTTT.

The chain links TRBV10-3 to TRBJ2-3, with 9 bases aligning to TRBD2. CDR1 is ENHRY, CDR2 SYGVKD, per germline. The V and J ends lost 7 bases and 8 bases, in that order; junction bases with no gene match: 10. CDR3 length: 14 amino acids. The CDR3 sequence: CAIKNEGLAGTQYF. CDR3 DNA: TGTGCCATCAAAAACGAGGGACTAGCTGGTACGCAGTATTTT.

As DNA, the CDR3 is TGTGCCAGTAGTATTAGGGGGGACAGGATGAACACTGAAGCTTTCTTT. Its translation is CASSIRGDRMNTEAFF. The rearrangement joins TRBV19 to TRBJ1-1; 8 bases match TRBD1. V gave up 3 bases and J gave up 0 bases; unmatched junction bases: 6. The germline CDR1 and CDR2 sequences are LNHDA and SQIVND (reference sequence). This CDR3 spans 16 amino acids.

The V call is TRBV7-6, the J call TRBJ2-5; D possibly corresponds to TRBD1 (6 bases). V was shortened by 1 base and J by 5 bases, with 14 bases between the two germline ends. CDR1 SGHVS and CDR2 FNYEAQ come from the germline V gene. This CDR3 comprises 15 residues. As DNA, the CDR3 is TGTGCCAGCAGCTTAGACACGCAGGGGAGCGAGACCCAGTACTTC. Encoded protein: CASSLDTQGSETQYF. The complete variable domain, with remaining parts taken from reference TRBV7-6 and TRBJ2-5, reads GAGVSQSPRYKVTKRGQDVALRCDPISGHVSLYWYRQALGQGPEFLTYFNYEAQQDKSGLPNDRFSAERPEGSISTLTIQRTEQRDSAMYRCASSLDTQGSETQYFGPGTRLLVL.

This clone has only a few counts. This chain uses TRBV2 with TRBJ1-2, with a tentative D call TRBD1 (6 bases). Germline CDR1 and CDR2: SNHLY and FYNNEI. V was pared by 7 bases and J by 3 bases, with 12 bases between. The CDR3 has 13 residues. The CDR3 reads CASNSQGHYGYTF. CDR3 coding DNA: TGTGCCAGCAATTCCCAGGGGCACTATGGCTACACCTTC.

The chain is built from TRBV5-1 and TRBJ1-2; the D gene is possibly TRBD1 (5 bases). The CDR3 sequence is 15 residues long. Trimming pared 4 bases from V and 5 bases from J, leaving 18 bases between. Germline CDR1 SGHRS, CDR2 YFSETQ. The CDR3 nucleotides read TGCGCCAGCAGCAGGGGCGGGGAACAGAGGTATGGCTACACCTTC. Translated, it gives CASSRGGEQRYGYTF.

This chain's CDR3 is CASTREGHYTF. The DNA of the CDR3 is TGTGCCAGCACCCGGGAAGGGCACTACACCTTC. This chain links TRBV7-9 with TRBJ1-2; unclear D gene. This CDR3 is 11 amino acids long. V dropped 7 bases and J dropped 10 bases, with 13 bases sitting between them. Germline V gene lookup returns CDR1 SEHNR and CDR2 FQNEAQ (reference sequence).

The chain uses TRBV28 and TRBJ2-7, with TRBD1 matching over 8 bases. Germline V gene lookup returns CDR1 MDHEN and CDR2 SYDVKM. V shed 6 bases and J 2 bases; nucleotides not matched to a gene: 9. The length of the CDR3 is 15 residues. The CDR3 reads CASSPTGDQPYEQYF. CDR3 coding DNA: TGTGCCAGCAGCCCGACAGGGGACCAACCCTACGAGCAGTACTTC.

V usage is TRBV7-9 and J usage is TRBJ2-7; 9 bases are a match to TRBD2. The junction had 12 bases not matched to a gene; V was cut back by 2 bases and J by 4 bases. The CDR3 runs 17 residues. Germline V gene data show CDR1 as SEHNR and CDR2 as FQNEAQ (reference sequence). In DNA form, the CDR3 reads TGTGCCAGCAGCTTAAGTGTCCTGACTAGCGGTCCTTACGAGCAGTACTTC. It translates to CASSLSVLTSGPYEQYF.

The rearrangement links TRBV20-1 to TRBJ1-1, with D possibly TRBD1 on 5 matching bases. Per the germline V gene, CDR1 is DFQATT and CDR2 is SNEGSKA (reference sequence). Trimming cost V 6 bases and J 7 bases, with 12 bases left between them. The CDR3 length is 11 residues. This chain's CDR3 is CSASTVIEAFF. The CDR3 nucleotides are TGCAGTGCGTCGACAGTCATTGAAGCTTTCTTT.

Notes on this clone: One end of the junction does not line up with germline, which may come from a read error. The J gene is TRBJ2-7, the V gene TRBV4-1; 12 bases are shared with TRBD2. The CDR3 spans 16 residues. The germline V gene has CDR1 MGHRA and CDR2 YSYEKL. The CDR3 here is CASSHDRLAGDYGQYF. DNA for the CDR3: TGCGCCAGCAGCCACGATAGACTAGCGGGGGACTACGGGCAGTACTTC.

This chain connects TRBV7-6 to TRBJ2-2; 9 bases are shared with TRBD1. Germline V lookup: CDR1 SGHVS, CDR2 FNYEAQ. The CDR3 sequence is 18 residues long. J was trimmed by 4 bases and V by 5 bases; bases with no gene match: 14. In nucleotides, the CDR3 is TGTGCCAGCAGCCACCTTGTACAACAGGGGGCTGGCACCGGGGAGCTGTTTTTT. Translation: CASSHLVQQGAGTGELFF.

The gene calls are TRBV29-1 and TRBJ1-1; D perhaps matches TRBD1 (6 bases). The ends were cut back, 7 bases at V and 6 bases at J, with 18 bases in the middle. The CDR3 spans 13 residues. The V gene's germline CDR1 is SQVTM and CDR2 ANQGSEA. CDR3: CSAAMGSGAEAFF. CDR3 bases: TGCAGCGCCGCCATGGGCTCAGGGGCTGAAGCTTTCTTT.